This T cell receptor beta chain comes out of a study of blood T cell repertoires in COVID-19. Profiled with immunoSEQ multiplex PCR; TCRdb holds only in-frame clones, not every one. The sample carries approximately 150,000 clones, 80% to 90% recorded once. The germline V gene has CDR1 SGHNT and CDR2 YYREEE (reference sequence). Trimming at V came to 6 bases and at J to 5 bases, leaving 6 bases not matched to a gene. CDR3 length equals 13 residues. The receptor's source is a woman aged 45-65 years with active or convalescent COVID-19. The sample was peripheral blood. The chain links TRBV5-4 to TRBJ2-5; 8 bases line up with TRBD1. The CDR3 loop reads CASKTGAQETQYF. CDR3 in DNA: TGTGCCAGCAAGACAGGGGCGCAGGAGACCCAGTACTTC.